Sequencing of this T cell receptor beta chain was carried out in a study of blood T cell repertoires in COVID-19. The repertoire was sequenced with immunoSEQ multiplex PCR; TCRdb's copy has only in-frame clones and lacks some. Of approximately 260,000 clones detected, 85% to 95% appear once; the ten largest clones hold 1.9%. This CDR3 region has 14 residues. Trimming removed 5 bases from V and 1 base from J; junction bases left unmatched: 4. Germline values: CDR1 ENHRY, CDR2 SYGVKD. The age range of participants was about 18 to 95 years, with residence in approximately 25 US areas. Recovered status in Cohort 3 required two negative PCRs, clearance, or symptom resolution.

The material sequenced was PBMCs or T cells enriched from blood (not recorded which). This clonotype was sampled from a woman aged 18 to 35 who had recovered from COVID-19. The chain links TRBV10-3 to TRBJ1-1, with 7 bases matching TRBD1. The CDR3 DNA is TGTGCCATCAGTCAACAGGGGCAGAACACTGAAGCTTTCTTT. This sequence encodes CAISQQGQNTEAFF.